This T cell receptor (beta chain) was identified in a study of graft-versus-host responses after intestinal transplantation (TCRdb year 2021). Describing the broader study: Recipients received multivisceral, liver-intestinal, or isolated intestinal transplants. Anti-thymocyte globulin induction was given to all recipients, followed by maintenance tacrolimus and steroids for about 3 years. Bulk TCR-beta CDR3 sequencing was used to track graft-versus-host and host-versus-graft alloreactive T cell clones in the graft, circulation and bone marrow after intestinal transplantation. To identify alloreactive clones, pre-transplant mixed lymphocyte reaction products were sequenced and then compared with unstimulated pre-transplant donor and recipient T cells. The cohort enrolled fewer than 25 intestinal transplant recipients including one retransplant, and 3 patients lacking pretransplant specimens were excluded. Donor T cell macrochimerism was defined as a peak of at least 4% donor T cells among recipient peripheral blood mononuclear cells. Rather than going through the commercial service, samples from a few later patients were sequenced in-house on an Illumina MiSeq and processed with MiXCR.

The library came from the immunoSEQ multiplex PCR assay. In most patients, genomic DNA was isolated using the Qiagen DNeasy Blood and Tissue Kit and sent frozen to Adaptive Biotechnologies for TCR sequencing. High-throughput TCR-beta CDR3 sequencing of genomic DNA from most patients was performed by Adaptive Biotechnologies. The original methods were these. Adaptive's ImmunoSEQ software was the source of the TCR sequencing data for roughly 19 patients, while a few other patients were processed with MiXCR and VDJtools. CD4 versus CD8 sorting errors were corrected by removing sequences found in both subsets at a frequency ratio below 5:1. CDR3 nucleotide sequences shared by donor and recipient were removed because the origin of these sequences could not be assigned. To be classed as alloreactive, a clone needed at least 2-fold expansion over unstimulated cells and a minimum CFSE-low frequency of 0.002% (template counts) or 0.001% (read counts). Clones detected in sequenced pre-transplant spleen, lymph node, or MLR CFSE-low populations of the donor or recipient were defined as mappable. The cumulative frequency of alloreactive clones was calculated as a percentage of all sequences, weighted by copy number. As stored in TCRdb, this immuneACCESS dataset retains in-frame rearrangements with V and J assigned. A fraction of the clones does not appear; measured against another copy, unresolved V genes explain less than half of the discrepancy, and the remainder lacks a known reason. The V and J calls and the clone size are those of that table, but D and trimming were determined from the DNA. The sample data list 90,000 to 120,000 clones, and about 90% of these were observed just once. About 0.9% of the sample lies in the top ten.

The time point tag for this specimen amounts to: cells obtained before transplantation from donor or recipient. CD3+CD4+ and CD3+CD8+ populations were FACS-sorted from unstimulated pre-transplant donor and recipient cells taken from spleen or lymph nodes. The research as a whole found: In patients with donor T cell macrochimerism, the allografts had high GvH to HvG T cell clonal ratios. The relatively low number and heterogeneity of intestinal transplant patients limited the conclusions. GvH clones turned up in recipient bone marrow, with some appearing earlier in ileal mucosa or blood, a pattern consistent with an intestinal mucosal origin. Early after transplant, peak levels of circulating GvH clones were associated with declines in HvG clones.

There are 18 amino acids in the CDR3, from cysteine to phenylalanine inclusive. This entry keeps only the CDR3 DNA: 54 bases, framed from base 1. V is cut by 1 base and J by 0 bases, and the space between the germline ends is 15 bases. The germline V gene (reference sequence) provides CDR1 LNHNV and CDR2 YYDKDF. With respect to this clone: Its antigen has not been determined. The record has no base qualities; no much larger clone is one base away.

Sequenced here: unstimulated CD4+ T cells sorted from spleen or lymph node cells, sampled before intestinal transplant. This receptor was identified in a human donor who received an intestinal transplant. Recombination connected TRBV15 to TRBJ2-2; the D gene is perhaps TRBD1, from 6 matching bases. The bases are TGTGCCACCAGCAGAGGGGGGCAGATCTTGGCGAACACCGGGGAGCTGTTTTTT. Translated, this gives CATSRGGQILANTGELFF.